Below are 5 T cell receptor beta chains sequenced from a single sample in a study of blood T cell repertoires in COVID-19. Only in-frame clones appear in the TCRdb table, and some are missing; sequencing was by immunoSEQ multiplex PCR. The table lists over 300,000 clones, more than 70% of them singletons. Sequencing used peripheral blood. Receptors originate from a man aged 40-50 years with acute or convalescent COVID-19.

V is TRBV10-3 and J is TRBJ2-1; the match to TRBD1 covers 7 bases. With V trimmed by 7 bases and J by 4 bases, 10 bases remained unmatched. The CDR3 runs to 15 residues. Germline-derived CDR1 and CDR2 are ENHRY and SYGVKD. CDR3 nucleotide sequence: TGTGCCATCAAGGGGCTCACAGGGGCATACAATGAGCAGTTCTTC. This gives the protein CAIKGLTGAYNEQFF.

The chain combines TRBV29-1 with TRBJ1-2; 10 bases match TRBD1. Losses at the gene ends were 2 bases for V and 9 bases for J; bases not matched to a gene: 15. CDR1 and CDR2 (germline): SQVTM, ANQGSEA. The CDR3 contains 16 residues. The CDR3 nucleotides are TGCAGCGTTGAACCCTCTCTGGACAGGGGGATACATCGCTACACCTTC. Translation: CSVEPSLDRGIHRYTF.

V usage is TRBV5-6 and J usage is TRBJ1-6, with 9 bases that match TRBD1. The CDR3 runs 14 residues. Trimming at V came to 1 base and at J to 8 bases, leaving 1 base not matched to a gene. Germline V gene data show CDR1 as SGHDT and CDR2 as YYEEEE. The CDR3 spells CASSLRDRDSPLHF. The CDR3 nucleotides read TGTGCCAGCAGCTTGAGGGACAGGGATTCACCCCTCCACTTT.

The genes are TRBV3-1 (or the pseudogene TRBV3-2) and TRBJ1-6, with D unclear. The germline V gene encodes CDR1 LGHDT and CDR2 YNNKEL (reference sequence). V lost 1 base, J lost 6 bases, and 10 bases lay in between. The length of the CDR3 is 15 residues. The CDR3 bases are TGTGCCAGCAGCCAAGTTAACACCTTTAATTCACCCCTCCACTTT. It specifies CASSQVNTFNSPLHF.

The chain has TRBV28 and TRBJ1-1, with D maybe TRBD1 (6 bases). The CDR3 has 11 amino acids. Germline assignment: CDR1 MDHEN and CDR2 SYDVKM. Trimming shortened V by 5 bases and J by 11 bases, and 12 bases separated the two germline ends. The DNA for the CDR3 is TGTGCCAGCAGTGAGGAGAGGGGGGCTTTCTTT. Translation gives CASSEERGAFF. The whole variable domain, filled in from reference TRBV28 and TRBJ1-1, reads DVKVTQSSRYLVKRTGEKVFLECVQDMDHENMFWYRQDPGLGLRLIYFSYDVKMKEKGDIPEGYSVSREKKERFSLILESASTNQTSMYLCASSEERGAFFGQGTRLTVV.